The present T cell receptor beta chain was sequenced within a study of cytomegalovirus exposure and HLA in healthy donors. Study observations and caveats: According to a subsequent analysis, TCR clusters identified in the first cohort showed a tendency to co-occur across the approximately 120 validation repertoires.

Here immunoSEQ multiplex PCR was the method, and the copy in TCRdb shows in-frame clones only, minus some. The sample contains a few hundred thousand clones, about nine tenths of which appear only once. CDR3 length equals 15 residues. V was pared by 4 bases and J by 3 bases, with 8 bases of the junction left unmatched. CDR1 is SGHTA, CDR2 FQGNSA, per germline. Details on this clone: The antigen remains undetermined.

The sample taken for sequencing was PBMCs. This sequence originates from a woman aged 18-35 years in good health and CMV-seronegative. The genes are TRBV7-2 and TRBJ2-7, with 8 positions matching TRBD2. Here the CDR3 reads CASSYGGDSNYEQYF. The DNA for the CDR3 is TGTGCCAGCAGCTACGGGGGGGACTCTAACTACGAGCAGTACTTC.